One sample yielded the 25 T cell receptor beta chains listed below, sequenced in a study of PD-L1 blockade in urothelial cancer. Measured with immunoSEQ multiplex PCR; TCRdb has only the in-frame clones, and not every one. In the table there are under 40,000 clones, almost 85% of which are singletons. Sequenced material: PBMCs, taken around atezolizumab (anti-PD-L1) treatment. The receptors derive from a man aged 70 or older with urothelial cancer.

The chain has TRBV16 and TRBJ2-7; D is unresolved. CDR1 and CDR2 (germline): KGHSY, FQNENV. The V gene lost 3 bases and the J gene lost 0 bases, with 6 bases spanning the gap. CDR3 length: 13 residues. The DNA of the CDR3 is TGTGCCAGCAGCCATGGCCCCTCCTACGAGCAGTACTTC. It codes for CASSHGPSYEQYF.

This clone was observed a single time. The chain is built from TRBV11-2 and TRBJ2-7; D not resolved. The CDR3 has 16 residues. The germline V gene has CDR1 SGHAT and CDR2 FQNNGV. With 1 base removed from V and 2 bases from J, the gap between germline ends came to 15 bases. The CDR3 DNA sequence: TGTGCCAGCAGCTTAGGTCCTTATCTTAAGCCCTACGAGCAGTACTTC. Protein sequence: CASSLGPYLKPYEQYF.

The chain carries TRBV5-1 and TRBJ2-1, with 10 bases identical to TRBD2. Germline V gene lookup returns CDR1 SGHRS and CDR2 YFSETQ. The CDR3 is 16 amino acids. V lost 5 bases to trimming and J lost 6 bases; unmatched junction nucleotides: 11. The CDR3 DNA sequence: TGCGCCAGCAGGCTACCGGGGAGCGGGGGGGCCAATGAGCAGTTCTTC. Residues: CASRLPGSGGANEQFF.

The chain combines TRBV4-3 with TRBJ1-5, with TRBD1 matching over 7 bases. There are 15 residues in the CDR3. CDR1 is LGHNA and CDR2 is YSLEER in the germline V gene. The V and J ends lost 2 bases and 3 bases, in that order; junction bases with no gene match: 4. CDR3 DNA sequence: TGCGCCAGCAGCCAACAAACAGGGGCCAATCAGCCCCAGCATTTT. It translates to CASSQQTGANQPQHF.

J is TRBJ2-2 and V is TRBV7-3; 8 bases agree with TRBD2. This CDR3 is 16 amino acids long. Germline V lookup: CDR1 SGHTA, CDR2 FQGTGA. With 4 bases clipped from V and 3 bases from J, the junction kept 7 bases outside the gene matches. CDR3 protein: CASSSNWRGDTGELFF. Here the CDR3 DNA reads TGTGCCAGCAGCTCGAACTGGCGGGGGGACACCGGGGAGCTGTTTTTT.

This clone was observed a handful of times. The CDR3 sequence is CSVNQGNTIYF. The CDR3 DNA reads TGCAGCGTAAACCAGGGGAACACCATATATTTT. This sequence joins TRBV29-1 and TRBJ1-3; TRBD1 might be the D (6 bases). Germline values: CDR1 SQVTM, CDR2 ANQGSEA. The CDR3 spans 11 residues. V was shortened by 6 bases and J by 7 bases, with 10 bases between the two germline ends.

The J gene is TRBJ2-5, the V gene TRBV5-4, with D unclear. Trimming took 1 base from V and 7 from J, leaving 17 bases between them. Germline CDR1 reads SGHNT; CDR2 reads YYREEE (reference sequence). This CDR3 comprises 15 residues. CDR3 residues: CASSLSGPASGTQYF. The DNA for the CDR3 is TGTGCCAGCAGCTTGTCGGGTCCGGCCTCTGGGACCCAGTACTTC.

The rearrangement uses TRBV29-1 and TRBJ1-2; no reliable D call. Between the trimmed V and J ends, which lost 5 bases and 7 bases, there was a span of 17 bases. This CDR3 comprises 13 residues. Germline V gene lookup returns CDR1 SQVTM and CDR2 ANQGSEA. CDR3 coding DNA: TGCAGCGTTCGACCCGGGTCCAGCGCTGGCTACACCTTC. Amino acid sequence: CSVRPGSSAGYTF.

The rearrangement uses TRBV7-9 and TRBJ1-2, with TRBD1 as a possible D gene (6 bases). This CDR3 contains 14 residues. Germline V CDR1 and CDR2: SEHNR, FQNEAQ (reference sequence). The V and J ends lost 5 bases and 8 bases respectively, with 18 bases between them. The CDR3 loop reads CASSPDGGPMGYTF. The CDR3 DNA reads as TGTGCCAGCAGCCCGGACGGGGGGCCTATGGGCTACACCTTC.

This chain links TRBV7-9 with TRBJ1-5; D is ambiguous. The CDR3 contains 14 residues. The V end was cut by 1 base, the J end by 5 bases, with 9 bases between. The germline V gene encodes CDR1 SEHNR and CDR2 FQNEAQ (reference sequence). The CDR3 DNA sequence: TGTGCCAGCAGCTTAGATGCGGCAGATCAGCCCCAGCATTTT. Protein: CASSLDAADQPQHF.

This clone was recorded only once. V and J are TRBV21-1 and TRBJ2-7; the table assigns TRBD2, which was not confirmed against the DNA. TRBV21-1 is described as a pseudogene. The CDR3 loop spans 14 amino acids. The CDR3: CASSKAREVWEQYF. Written as DNA, the CDR3 is TGTGCCAGCAGCAAAGCCCGTGAGGTTTGGGAGCAGTACTTC.

The rearrangement uses TRBV27 and TRBJ1-3; 9 bases map to TRBD1. Trimming at V came to 1 base and at J to 8 bases, leaving 6 bases not matched to a gene. The CDR3 spans 15 residues. Germline loops: CDR1 MNHEY, CDR2 SMNVEV (reference sequence). CDR3 amino acids: CASSLFPGQGYTIYF. The CDR3 bases are TGTGCCAGCAGTTTATTCCCCGGACAGGGGTACACCATATATTTT.

The rearrangement links TRBV27 to TRBJ1-5; D is uncertain. The V end was cut by 9 bases, the J end by 1 base, with 16 bases between. The germline V gene encodes CDR1 MNHEY and CDR2 SMNVEV (reference sequence). The CDR3 is 15 residues long. The CDR3 bases are TGTGCCAGTCAAACCGTGACTCCGAGCAATCAGCCCCAGCATTTT. Its translation is CASQTVTPSNQPQHF.

The V and J genes are TRBV5-4 and TRBJ1-2; 9 nucleotides line up with TRBD1. The CDR3 covers 16 residues. From germline, CDR1 is SGHNT and CDR2 YYREEE (reference sequence). With 4 bases clipped from V and 8 bases from J, the junction kept 15 bases outside the gene matches. In nucleotides, the CDR3 is TGTGCCAGCAGCCCCGAAACGTACAGGGGGCAGGGCGGCTACACCTTC. As protein: CASSPETYRGQGGYTF.

The chain links TRBV2 to TRBJ1-4; D remains unclear. This CDR3 has 15 residues. Trimming removed 8 bases at V and 6 bases at J, with 19 bases between. Germline CDR1 and CDR2: SNHLY and FYNNEI. Written as DNA, the CDR3 is TGTGCCAGCGCCCCACGGAGCGGATTTTATGAAAAACTGTTTTTT. Translated: CASAPRSGFYEKLFF.

The chain couples TRBV27 to TRBJ2-3, with TRBD2 matching 7 bases. Per the germline V gene, CDR1 is MNHEY and CDR2 is SMNVEV (reference sequence). The CDR3 length is 17 residues. V trimming: 8 bases; J trimming: 0 bases; junction bases outside the gene matches: 14. For the CDR3, the DNA is TGTGCCAGCCGACTCTTATCACTAGCGCGTAGCACAGATACGCAGTATTTT. The encoded protein is CASRLLSLARSTDTQYF.

This rearrangement joins TRBV5-1 to TRBJ2-7, with a possible D match to TRBD2 (6 bases). The CDR3 contains 14 residues. Germline V gene sequence: CDR1 SGHRS, CDR2 YFSETQ. Trimming stripped 0 bases from V and 7 bases from J, with 14 bases between. The CDR3: CASSLAVGGAEQYF. The CDR3 bases are TGCGCCAGCAGCTTGGCCGTGGGGGGTGCTGAGCAGTACTTC.

The chain combines TRBV18 with TRBJ2-2; maybe TRBD2 (6 bases). The germline V gene has CDR1 KGHSH and CDR2 LQKENI. CDR3 size: 15 residues. Between the trimmed V and J ends, which lost 1 base and 6 bases, there was a span of 12 bases. The CDR3 DNA sequence: TGTGCCAGCTCACCACAGGGGAGGCTTGCCGGGGAGCTGTTTTTT. This sequence encodes CASSPQGRLAGELFF.

This chain connects TRBV19 to TRBJ2-7; 7 bases align to TRBD1. The germline V gene encodes CDR1 LNHDA and CDR2 SQIVND (reference sequence). The CDR3 contains 13 residues. The junction had 10 bases not matched to a gene; V was cut back by 7 bases and J by 7 bases. CDR3 sequence (DNA): TGTGCCAGTAAAAGTGAGGGGGCGCGAGAGCAGTACTTC. Translated: CASKSEGAREQYF.

V and J are TRBV7-3 and TRBJ2-3; 10 nucleotides align to TRBD2. Germline V gene sequence: CDR1 SGHTA, CDR2 FQGTGA. The CDR3 is 16 residues long. J was trimmed by 1 base and V by 2 bases; bases with no gene match: 3. The CDR3 region has the DNA TGTGCCAGCAGCTTAGGGACTAGCGTACGCACAGATACGCAGTATTTT. Encoded protein: CASSLGTSVRTDTQYF.

The genes are TRBV9 and TRBJ2-5; D perhaps matches TRBD1 (5 bases). The length of the CDR3 is 16 residues. Deletions cut 3 bases from V and 5 bases from J, with 20 bases between. Germline V gene data show CDR1 as SGDLS and CDR2 as YYNGEE. The CDR3 DNA reads as TGTGCCAGCAGCGAAAGGGGCTACCGTTGGGATGAGACCCAGTACTTC. Amino acid sequence: CASSERGYRWDETQYF.

This clone was seen just once. The chain links TRBV7-2 to TRBJ2-2; D unresolved. Germline assignment: CDR1 SGHTA and CDR2 FQGNSA. The CDR3 covers 15 residues. V dropped 4 bases and J dropped 4 bases, with 13 bases sitting between them. The CDR3 reads CASSSAIAGTGELFF. In DNA form, the CDR3 reads TGTGCCAGCAGCTCGGCCATCGCAGGCACCGGGGAGCTGTTTTTT.

The chain couples TRBV29-1 to TRBJ2-1, with 9 bases identical to TRBD1. From germline, CDR1 is SQVTM and CDR2 ANQGSEA. Trimming removed 6 bases from V and 0 bases from J; junction bases left unmatched: 12. The CDR3 runs 17 residues. The CDR3 DNA reads TGCAGCGTCACCTGGACAGGGGTCCCTGGCTCCTACAATGAGCAGTTCTTC. It codes for CSVTWTGVPGSYNEQFF.

The chain links TRBV5-5 to TRBJ1-1; D might be TRBD1 (6 bases). Germline V gives CDR1 SGHKS, CDR2 YYEKEE (reference sequence). CDR3 length equals 16 residues. V was cut by 4 bases and J by 3 bases, with 19 bases left in between. CDR3 nucleotides: TGTGCCAGCAGCGAACGTTACAGGGCCGTGGACACTGAAGCTTTCTTT. Its protein product is CASSERYRAVDTEAFF.

V and J are TRBV6-1 and TRBJ2-5; D possibly corresponds to TRBD1 (6 bases). The V and J ends lost 2 bases and 2 bases respectively, with 12 bases between them. In germline, CDR1 is MNHNS, CDR2 SASEGT. This CDR3 comprises 15 residues. The CDR3 here is CASSERDKLQETQYF. DNA of the CDR3: TGTGCCAGCAGTGAACGGGACAAATTACAAGAGACCCAGTACTTC.